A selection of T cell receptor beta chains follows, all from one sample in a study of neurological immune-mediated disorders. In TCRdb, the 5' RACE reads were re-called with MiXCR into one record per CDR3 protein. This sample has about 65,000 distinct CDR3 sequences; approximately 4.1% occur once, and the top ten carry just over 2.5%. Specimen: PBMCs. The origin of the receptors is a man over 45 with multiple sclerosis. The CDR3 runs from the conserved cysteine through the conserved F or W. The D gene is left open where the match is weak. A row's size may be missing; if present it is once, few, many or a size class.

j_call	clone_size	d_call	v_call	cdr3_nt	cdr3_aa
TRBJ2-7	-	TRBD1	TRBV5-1	TGCGCCAGCAGCTCTCCGGGACAGGGGAATAACGAGCAGTACTTC	CASSSPGQGNNEQYF
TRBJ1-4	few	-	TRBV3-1	TGTGCCAGCAGCGAAGGGGGGACCGTAAATGAAAAACTGTTTTTT	CASSEGGTVNEKLFF
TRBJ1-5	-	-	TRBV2	TGTGCCAGCAGTGATTTTTCGTTGGGGGAGCCCCAGCATTTT	CASSDFSLGEPQHF
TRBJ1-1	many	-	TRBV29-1	TGCAGCGTTGTTCGCCTAACCACTGAAGCTTTCTTT	CSVVRLTTEAFF
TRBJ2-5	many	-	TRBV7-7	TGTGCCAGCAGCTACGCCGGGACAGAGACCCAGTACTTC	CASSYAGTETQYF
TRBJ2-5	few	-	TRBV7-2	TGTGCCAGCAGCTTATTGGGCTCGGGGACCGAGACCCAGTACTTC	CASSLLGSGTETQYF
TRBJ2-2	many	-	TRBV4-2	TGTGCCAGCAGCCAAGAGATGGGGTGGAACACCGGGGAGCTGTTTTTT	CASSQEMGWNTGELFF
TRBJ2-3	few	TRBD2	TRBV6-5	TGTGCCAGCAGTTCTCAAGCACAAGGGAGGGTTGGGTTAAAGTATTTT	CASSSQAQGRVGLKYF
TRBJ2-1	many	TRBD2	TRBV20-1	TGCAGTGCCGTAAAGACTAGCGGATCCTACAATGAGCAGTTCTTC	CSAVKTSGSYNEQFF
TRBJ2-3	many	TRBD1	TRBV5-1	TGCGCCAGCAGCGAAAACCCGGGACAGGGTTTAGATACGCAGTATTTT	CASSENPGQGLDTQYF
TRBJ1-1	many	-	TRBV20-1	TGCAGTGCTAGAGATGAGGGGAGTACCACTGAAGCTTTCTTT	CSARDEGSTTEAFF
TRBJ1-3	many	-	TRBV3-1	TGTGCCAGCAGCCAAGAAGCAGGAAACACCATATATTTT	CASSQEAGNTIYF
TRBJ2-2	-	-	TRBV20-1	TGCAGTGCTAGACCCCGGGAGCAAAACACCGGGGAGCTGTTTTTT	CSARPREQNTGELFF
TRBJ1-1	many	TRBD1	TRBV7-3	TGTGCCAGCAGCCCTTCGACAGGGTACACTGAAGCTTTCTTT	CASSPSTGYTEAFF
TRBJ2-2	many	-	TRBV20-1	TGCAGTGCTAGTAGGCCCAGGTCGACGAACACCGGGGAGCTGTTTTTT	CSASRPRSTNTGELFF